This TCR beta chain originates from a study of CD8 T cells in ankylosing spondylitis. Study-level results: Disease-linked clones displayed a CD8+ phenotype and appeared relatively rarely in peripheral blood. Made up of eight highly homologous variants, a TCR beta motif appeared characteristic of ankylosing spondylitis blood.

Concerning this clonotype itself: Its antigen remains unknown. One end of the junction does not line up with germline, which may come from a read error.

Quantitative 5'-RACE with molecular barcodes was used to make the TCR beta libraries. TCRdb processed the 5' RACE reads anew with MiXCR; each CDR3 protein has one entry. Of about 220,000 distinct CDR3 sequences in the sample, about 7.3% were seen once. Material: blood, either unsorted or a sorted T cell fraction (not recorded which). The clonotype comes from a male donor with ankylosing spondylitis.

Here the CDR3 reads CASSHPRQASTAFF. The DNA of the CDR3 is TGTGCCAGCAGTCACCCTAGACAGGCCTCTACGGCCTTTTTT. J is TRBJ2-3 and V is TRBV6-2 or TRBV6-3, with a weak D call TRBD1 (6 bases). This CDR3 has 14 residues. Germline-derived CDR1 and CDR2 are MNHEY and SVGEGT.